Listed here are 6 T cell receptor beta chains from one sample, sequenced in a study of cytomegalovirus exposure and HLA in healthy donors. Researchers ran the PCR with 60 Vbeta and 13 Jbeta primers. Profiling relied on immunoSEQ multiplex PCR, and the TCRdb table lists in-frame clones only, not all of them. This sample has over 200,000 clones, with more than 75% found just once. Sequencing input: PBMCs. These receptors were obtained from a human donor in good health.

CDR3 nucleotide sequence: TGTGCCACTAGGCCGGGACAGGGCTATGGCTACACCTTC. This sequence encodes CATRPGQGYGYTF. The gene calls are TRBV6-6 and TRBJ1-2; 9 bases fit TRBD1. The CDR3 runs to 13 residues. Germline values: CDR1 MNHNY, CDR2 SVGAGI (reference sequence). The V gene end was trimmed by 10 bases and the J gene end by 4 bases; junction bases not matched to a gene: 7.

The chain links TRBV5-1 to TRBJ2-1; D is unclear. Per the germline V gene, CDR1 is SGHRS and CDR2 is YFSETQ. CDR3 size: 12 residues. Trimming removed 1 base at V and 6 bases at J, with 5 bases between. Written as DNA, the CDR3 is TGCGCCAGCAGCTTGCCCAGCAATGAGCAGTTCTTC. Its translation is CASSLPSNEQFF. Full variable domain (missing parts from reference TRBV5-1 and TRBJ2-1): KAGVTQTPRYLIKTRGQQVTLSCSPISGHRSVSWYQQTPGQGLQFLFEYFSETQRNKGNFPGRFSGRQFSNSRSEMNVSTLELGDSALYLCASSLPSNEQFFGPGTRLTVL.

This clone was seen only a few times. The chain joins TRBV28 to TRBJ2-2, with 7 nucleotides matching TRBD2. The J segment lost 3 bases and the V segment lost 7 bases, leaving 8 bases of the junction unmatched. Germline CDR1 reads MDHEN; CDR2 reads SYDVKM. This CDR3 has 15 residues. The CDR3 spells CASIRSGRDTGELFF. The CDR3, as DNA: TGTGCCAGCATCCGGTCGGGGAGGGACACCGGGGAGCTGTTTTTT.

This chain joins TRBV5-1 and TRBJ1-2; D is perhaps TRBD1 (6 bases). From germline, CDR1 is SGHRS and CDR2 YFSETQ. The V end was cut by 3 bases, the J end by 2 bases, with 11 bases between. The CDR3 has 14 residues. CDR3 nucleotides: TGCGCCAGCAGCTACAACAGGGAGAACTATGGCTACACCTTC. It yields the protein CASSYNRENYGYTF.

The CDR3 DNA is TGTGCCAGCAGTCCGACCCTTCGGGACTATGGCTACACCTTC. Its translation: CASSPTLRDYGYTF. The J gene is TRBJ1-2, the V gene TRBV28; D remains unclear. Trimming shortened V by 5 bases and J by 3 bases, and 13 bases separated the two germline ends. Germline-derived CDR1 and CDR2 are MDHEN and SYDVKM. The CDR3 is 14 amino acids.

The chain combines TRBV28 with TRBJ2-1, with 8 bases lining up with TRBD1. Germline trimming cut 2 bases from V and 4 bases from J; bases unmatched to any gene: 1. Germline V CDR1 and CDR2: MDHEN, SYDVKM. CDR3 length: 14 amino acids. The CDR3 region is CASSLRQGYNEQFF. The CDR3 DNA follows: TGTGCCAGCAGTTTAAGACAGGGGTACAATGAGCAGTTCTTC.